Presented here are 2 T cell receptor beta chains from one specimen sequenced in a study of identical twins (dated by TCRdb to 2016 to 2018). Libraries came from 5' RACE. TCRdb names Illumina HiSeq 2000 as the instrument used. TCRdb passed the public sequencing reads through fastp at Q25 and MiXCR, retaining productive beta sequences. For every CDR3 protein sequence, its rows merge into one entry that carries the most common genes and DNA. The sample yields roughly 690,000 distinct CDR3 sequences; over 5% were counted once. The ten largest clones capture around 1.9% of the sample. The sequencing input was naive T cells sorted from blood. What the cell subset or site label conveys for this sample: cells isolated with a human naive T-cell isolation kit. The receptors stem from a man aged 18-30 years in good health.

This clonotype has a count of ten or more. CDR3 in DNA: TGTGCCAGCAGGACTAGCGGGACCGACAATGAGCAGTTCTTC. This codes for CASRTSGTDNEQFF. The chain is built from TRBV7-9 and TRBJ2-1, with 11 positions matching TRBD2. Per the germline V gene, CDR1 is SEHNR and CDR2 is FQNEAQ (reference sequence). J lost 5 bases, V lost 6 bases, and 3 bases had no gene match. CDR3 size: 14 residues.

A few counts support this clonotype. The chain joins TRBV6-5 to TRBJ2-5, with 7 bases matching TRBD2. The CDR3 is 15 residues long. The ends lost 0 bases at V and 4 bases at J; junction bases unmatched: 5. Germline V lookup: CDR1 MNHEY, CDR2 SVGAGI. The CDR3 region is CASSYSTGTTETQYF. The DNA of the CDR3 is TGTGCCAGCAGTTACTCGACCGGGACTACAGAGACCCAGTACTTC.